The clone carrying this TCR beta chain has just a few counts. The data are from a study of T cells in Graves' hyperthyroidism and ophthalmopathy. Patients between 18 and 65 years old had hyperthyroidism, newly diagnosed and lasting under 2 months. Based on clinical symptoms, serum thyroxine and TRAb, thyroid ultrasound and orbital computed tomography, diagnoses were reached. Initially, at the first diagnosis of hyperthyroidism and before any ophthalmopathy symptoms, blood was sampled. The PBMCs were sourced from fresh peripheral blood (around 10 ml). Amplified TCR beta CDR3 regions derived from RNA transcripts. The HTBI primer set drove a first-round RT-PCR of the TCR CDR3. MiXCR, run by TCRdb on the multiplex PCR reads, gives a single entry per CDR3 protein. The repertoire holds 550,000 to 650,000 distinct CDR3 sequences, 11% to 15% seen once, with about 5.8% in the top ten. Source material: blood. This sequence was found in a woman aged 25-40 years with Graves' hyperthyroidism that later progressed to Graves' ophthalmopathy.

As DNA, the CDR3 is TGCAGTGCAAAGACGTCGGGACAGGGTTACTACAATGAGCAGTTCTTC. Protein product: CSAKTSGQGYYNEQFF. This chain connects TRBV20-1 to TRBJ2-1, with 9 bases identical to TRBD1. The CDR3 totals 16 residues. J lost 3 bases, V lost 6 bases, and 12 bases had no gene match. The germline V gene encodes CDR1 DFQATT and CDR2 SNEGSKA (reference sequence).